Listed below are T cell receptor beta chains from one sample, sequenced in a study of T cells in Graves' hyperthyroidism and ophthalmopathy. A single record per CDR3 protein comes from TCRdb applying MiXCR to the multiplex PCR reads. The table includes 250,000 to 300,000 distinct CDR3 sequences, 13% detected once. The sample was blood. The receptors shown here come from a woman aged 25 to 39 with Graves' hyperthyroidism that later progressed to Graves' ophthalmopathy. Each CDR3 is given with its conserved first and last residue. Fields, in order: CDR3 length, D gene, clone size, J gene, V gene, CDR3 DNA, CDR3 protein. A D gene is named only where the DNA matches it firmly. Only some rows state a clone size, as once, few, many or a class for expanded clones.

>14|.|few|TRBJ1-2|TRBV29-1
TGCAGCGTGTGGGGCAGGGAGGGAGGCTATGGCTACACCTTC
CSVWGREGGYGYTF
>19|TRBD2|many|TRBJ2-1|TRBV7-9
TGTGCCAGCAGCACACCTCCCGGGGAGCCGACTAGCGAATACAATGAGCAGTTCTTC
CASSTPPGEPTSEYNEQFF
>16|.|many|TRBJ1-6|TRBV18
TGTGCCAGCTCACCACCGCCGACTGGGGATAATTCACCCCTCCACTTT
CASSPPPTGDNSPLHF
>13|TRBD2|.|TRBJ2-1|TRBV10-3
TGTGCCATCGCCGGGACTAGCCCCAATGAGCAGTTCTTC
CAIAGTSPNEQFF
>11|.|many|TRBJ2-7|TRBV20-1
TGCAGTGCGGAACGGTCCTACGAGCAGTACTTC
CSAERSYEQYF
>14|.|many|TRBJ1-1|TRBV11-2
TGTGCCAGCAGCTTAGATCTTCTGACAGTTGAAGCTTTCTTT
CASSLDLLTVEAFF
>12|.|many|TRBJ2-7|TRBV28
TGTGCCAGCAGTTCGTTTTACTACGAGCAGTACTTC
CASSSFYYEQYF
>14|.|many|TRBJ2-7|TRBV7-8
TGTGCCAGCAGCTTAAACAGGGTTGTATACGAGCAGTACTTC
CASSLNRVVYEQYF
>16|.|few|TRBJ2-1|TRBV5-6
TGTGCCAGCAGGCCCGGGGCTTGGGACTCCTACAATGAGCAGTTCTTC
CASRPGAWDSYNEQFF
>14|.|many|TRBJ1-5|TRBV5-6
TGTGCCAGCAGCTTGTCGCAGGGAATCCAGCCCCAGCATTTT
CASSLSQGIQPQHF
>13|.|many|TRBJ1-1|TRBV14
TGTGCCAGCAGCCAACGGATGAACACTGAAGCTTTCTTT
CASSQRMNTEAFF
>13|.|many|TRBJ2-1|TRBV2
TGTGCCAGCAGCACCACAAGGCCCAATGAGCAGTTCTTC
CASSTTRPNEQFF
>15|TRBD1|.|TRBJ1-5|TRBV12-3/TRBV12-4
TGTGCCAGCAGTCCCATTGGACAGGGGAATCAGCCCCAGCATTTT
CASSPIGQGNQPQHF
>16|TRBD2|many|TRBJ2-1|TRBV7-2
TGTGCCAGCAGCTTTCTAGCGGGAGTCTCCTACAATGAGCAGTTCTTC
CASSFLAGVSYNEQFF
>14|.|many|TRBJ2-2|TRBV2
TGTGCCAGCAGTGAGAGAGTGAACACCGGGGAGCTGTTTTTT
CASSERVNTGELFF
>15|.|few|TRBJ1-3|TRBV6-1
TGTGCCAGCAGTGAACTAGGCGGCTCTGGAAACACCATATATTTT
CASSELGGSGNTIYF
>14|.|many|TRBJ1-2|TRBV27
TGTGCCAGCAGGCCCAGGACAGCCAACTATGGCTACACCTTC
CASRPRTANYGYTF
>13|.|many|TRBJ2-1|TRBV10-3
TGTGCCATCAGTGACTCCATTTACAATGAGCAGTTCTTC
CAISDSIYNEQFF
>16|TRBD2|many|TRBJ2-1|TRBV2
TGTGCCAGCAGTCCCCGACTAGCGGGACTTCCCAATGAGCAGTTCTTC
CASSPRLAGLPNEQFF
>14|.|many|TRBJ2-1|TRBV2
TGTGCCAGCAGTGGGTCAGCAAGGGGCCATGAGCAGTTCTTC
CASSGSARGHEQFF
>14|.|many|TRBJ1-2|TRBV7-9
TGTGCCAGCAGCTCCCTGGGACCGGAATATGGCTACACCTTC
CASSSLGPEYGYTF
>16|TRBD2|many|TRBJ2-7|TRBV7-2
TGTGCCAGCAGCCCGGGAGGACCGCGGGGCTCCTACGAGCAGTACTTC
CASSPGGPRGSYEQYF
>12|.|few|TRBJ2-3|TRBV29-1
TGCAGCGTTGACGGTGCCACGGATACGCAGTATTTT
CSVDGATDTQYF
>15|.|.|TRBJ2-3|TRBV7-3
TGTGCCAGCAGCTTAGGGCGGGAATTCACAGATACGCAGTATTTT
CASSLGREFTDTQYF
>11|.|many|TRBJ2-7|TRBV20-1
TGCAGTGCTGGGGGGTCCTACGAGCAGTACTTC
CSAGGSYEQYF
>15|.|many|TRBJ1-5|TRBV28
TGTGCCAGCAGTTGGGGGGGAGGCGGCAATCAGCCCCAGCATTTT
CASSWGGGGNQPQHF
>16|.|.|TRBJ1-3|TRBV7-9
TGTGCCAGCAGTTCCGGGGGTACCAACTCTGGAAACACCATATATTTT
CASSSGGTNSGNTIYF
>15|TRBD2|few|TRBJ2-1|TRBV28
TGTGCCAGCAGTTTAAGAACTAGCGGGAGGGTGAGGCAGTTCTTC
CASSLRTSGRVRQFF
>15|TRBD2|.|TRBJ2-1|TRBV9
TGTGCCAGCAGCGTCGGGGGGATGGGGTACAATGAGCAGTTCTTC
CASSVGGMGYNEQFF
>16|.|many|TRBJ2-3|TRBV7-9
TGTGCCAGCAGCTCTTTTGTACCCACAAGCACAGATACGCAGTATTTT
CASSSFVPTSTDTQYF
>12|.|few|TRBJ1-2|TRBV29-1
TGCAGCGTTGAAGGACTACCACACGGCTACACCTTC
CSVEGLPHGYTF
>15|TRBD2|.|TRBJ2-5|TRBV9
TGTGCCAGCAGCGCCTTCAGAGCGGGACAAGAGACCCAGTACTTC
CASSAFRAGQETQYF
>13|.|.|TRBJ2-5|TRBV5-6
TGTGCCAGCAGCTTCCCTTTATCGGAGACCCAGTACTTC
CASSFPLSETQYF
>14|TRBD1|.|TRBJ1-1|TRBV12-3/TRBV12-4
TGTGCCAGCATTCTGACAGGGGTCGGCACTGAAGCTTTCTTT
CASILTGVGTEAFF
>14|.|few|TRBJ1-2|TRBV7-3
TGTGCCAGCAGCCCCCGGGGGGGGGGGGATGGCTACACCTTC
CASSPRGGGDGYTF
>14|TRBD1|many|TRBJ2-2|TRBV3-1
TGTGCCAGCAGCCCTCAGGGGGTGACCGGGGAGCTGTTTTTT
CASSPQGVTGELFF
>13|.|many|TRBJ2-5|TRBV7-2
TGTGCCAGCACCCCTCGTTATCACGAGACCCAGTACTTC
CASTPRYHETQYF
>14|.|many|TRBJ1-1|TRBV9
TGTGCCAGCAGCGGGGGCCAAGTGAACACTGAAGCTTTCTTT
CASSGGQVNTEAFF
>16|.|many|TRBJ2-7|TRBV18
TGTGCCAGCTCACCAGAAGGCCAGATTCACGCCTACGAGCAGTACTTC
CASSPEGQIHAYEQYF
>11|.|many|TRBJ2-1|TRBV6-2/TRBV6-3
TGTGCCAGCAGTGACGGTCAGGGTGAGTTCTTC
CASSDGQGEFF
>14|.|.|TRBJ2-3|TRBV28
TGTGCCAGCAGCCCCGACTCGGTAGTAAATACGCAGTATTTT
CASSPDSVVNTQYF
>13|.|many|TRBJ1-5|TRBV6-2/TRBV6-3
TGTGCCAGCAGTTGGATCCCGGGTCAGCCCCAGCATTTT
CASSWIPGQPQHF
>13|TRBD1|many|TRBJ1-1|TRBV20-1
TGCAGTGCTCTGACAGGGATGAACACTGAAGCTTTCTTT
CSALTGMNTEAFF
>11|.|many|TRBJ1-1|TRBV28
TGTGCCAGCAGACGGAACACTGAAGCTTTCTTT
CASRRNTEAFF
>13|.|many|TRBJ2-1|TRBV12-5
TGTGCTAGTGGTTCCGAACTAGCCTACGAGCAGTTCTTC
CASGSELAYEQFF
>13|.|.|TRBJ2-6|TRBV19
TGTGCCAGTAGTATAGGATTGGCCAACGTCCTGACTTTC
CASSIGLANVLTF
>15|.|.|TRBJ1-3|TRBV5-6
TGTGCCAGCGGAACGGGACAAGGGAATCGAAACACCATATATTTT
CASGTGQGNRNTIYF
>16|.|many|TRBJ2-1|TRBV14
TGTGCCAGCAGCTCTTTCGGGGGGCCAGTCTACAATGAGCAGTTCTTC
CASSSFGGPVYNEQFF
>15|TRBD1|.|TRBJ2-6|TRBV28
TGTGCCAGCGGGACAGGGGCGACTGGGGCCAACGTCCTGACTTTC
CASGTGATGANVLTF
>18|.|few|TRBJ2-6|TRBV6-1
TGTGCCAGCAGTTCAACCGGGACCGTCCTCGCTGGGGCCAACGTCCTGACTTTC
CASSSTGTVLAGANVLTF
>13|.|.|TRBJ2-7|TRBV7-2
TGTGCCAGCAGCTTAGTGGCCGCCTACGAGCAGTACTTC
CASSLVAAYEQYF
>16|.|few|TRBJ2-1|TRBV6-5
TGTGCCAGCAGTTACAGCTCGGGTATCTCCTACAATGAGCAGTTCTTC
CASSYSSGISYNEQFF
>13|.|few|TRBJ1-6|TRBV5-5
TGTGCCAGCAGCTTGGCGGATAATTCACCCCTCCACTTT
CASSLADNSPLHF
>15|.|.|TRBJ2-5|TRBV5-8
TGTGCCAGCAGCGGAACCGGGGAACGTCTCGAGACCCAGTACTTC
CASSGTGERLETQYF
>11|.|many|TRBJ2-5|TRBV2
TGTGCCAGCAGTGAAGAACGGGGGAAGTACTTC
CASSEERGKYF